Sequencing of this T cell receptor beta chain was carried out in a study of radiotherapy plus CTLA-4 blockade in lung cancer. Whole-study results and caveats: Early blood T cell clone changes and increased post-radiation serum interferon-beta were reportedly the strongest response predictors.

The data were produced by immunoSEQ multiplex PCR, yet TCRdb's version contains in-frame clones alone and is incomplete. In the table there are roughly 68,000 clones, roughly three quarters of which are singletons. The germline V gene has CDR1 SGHDT and CDR2 YYEEEE. The CDR3 sequence is 17 residues long. Trimming took off 1 base at V and 3 bases at J, with 14 bases between the two ends. On this clone: Its antigen is undetermined.

Sequences were derived from peripheral blood, sampled from a patient treated with radiotherapy plus ipilimumab. The TCR comes from a human donor with non-small cell lung cancer who had a complete response to radiotherapy plus ipilimumab. The genes are TRBV5-6 and TRBJ2-6; the D call may be TRBD1 or TRBD2 (6 bases each). CDR3 in amino acids: CASSLLGGADGANVLTF. CDR3 nucleotides: TGTGCCAGCAGCTTGCTCGGGGGCGCGGATGGGGCCAACGTCCTGACTTTC.